Each of the 15 T cell receptor beta chains below was sequenced from the same sample in a study of cytomegalovirus exposure and HLA in healthy donors. A multiplex PCR was run with 60 Vbeta primers and 13 Jbeta primers. Profiled with immunoSEQ multiplex PCR; TCRdb holds only in-frame clones, not every one. The sample gives roughly 58,000 clones, about 80% of which show up once; 3.9% is in the top ten. The source material was PBMCs. Receptors were obtained from a middle-aged woman in good health and CMV-seronegative.

This clone was observed a single time. The CDR3: CASSRGGIVIYNEQFF. Written as DNA, the CDR3 is TGTGCCAGCAGCCGGGGGGGTATCGTCATATACAATGAGCAGTTCTTC. The chain joins TRBV2 to TRBJ2-1; the match to TRBD2 covers 8 bases. From germline, CDR1 is SNHLY and CDR2 FYNNEI. V lost 6 bases and J lost 4; bases outside the gene matches: 11. This CDR3 contains 16 residues.

V gene TRBV7-9 combines with J gene TRBJ1-1, with D possibly matching TRBD1 (6 bases). V dropped 6 bases and J dropped 0 bases, with 14 bases sitting between them. This CDR3 contains 15 residues. The germline V gene has CDR1 SEHNR and CDR2 FQNEAQ (reference sequence). The CDR3, as DNA: TGTGCCAGCAGAAACAGGGCGGACATGAACACTGAAGCTTTCTTT. It translates to CASRNRADMNTEAFF.

The rearrangement uses TRBV7-9 and TRBJ2-7; 7 bases fit TRBD1. CDR3 length: 18 residues. V lost 4 bases and J lost 5; bases outside the gene matches: 20. Germline assignment: CDR1 SEHNR and CDR2 FQNEAQ (reference sequence). The CDR3, as DNA: TGTGCCAGCAGCTCTCGAAAAGGGGGCCGGGGAGCCCCTGACGAGCAGTACTTC. Its translation is CASSSRKGGRGAPDEQYF.

V gene TRBV5-1 combines with J gene TRBJ2-1, with TRBD1 identical over 8 bases. The CDR3 length is 16 residues. Germline lookup yields CDR1 SGHRS and CDR2 YFSETQ. The ends lost 2 bases at V and 2 bases at J; junction bases unmatched: 6. CDR3 amino acids: CASSFAGQAAYNEQFF. The CDR3, as DNA: TGCGCCAGCAGCTTCGCGGGACAGGCAGCCTACAATGAGCAGTTCTTC.

Comment on this clone: The junction does not match germline at one end; this may be a read error. This rearrangement joins TRBV7-7 to TRBJ2-2; D perhaps matches TRBD2 (5 bases). The CDR3 is made up of 16 amino acids. The germline V gene encodes CDR1 SSHAT and CDR2 FNYEAQ (reference sequence). The CDR3 reads CASTKVGGSNTGELFF. DNA of the CDR3: TGTGCTAGCACCAAAGTTGGTGGGAGTAACACCGGGGAGCTGTTTTTT.

V gene TRBV6-5 combines with J gene TRBJ2-1; 8 nucleotides line up with TRBD2. The CDR3 length is 15 residues. J gave up 4 bases and V 7 bases, and 9 bases lay outside the gene matches. Germline V lookup: CDR1 MNHEY, CDR2 SVGAGI. CDR3 residues: CASTSSSGPYNEQFF. As DNA, the CDR3 is TGTGCCAGCACCTCGTCTAGCGGGCCTTACAATGAGCAGTTCTTC.

The sample holds a few counts of this clone. The gene calls are TRBV2 and TRBJ1-1; D ambiguous. CDR3 length: 11 amino acids. With 8 bases removed from V and 3 bases from J, the gap between germline ends came to 7 bases. Germline V gives CDR1 SNHLY, CDR2 FYNNEI. CDR3 loop: CASVFDTEAFF. In DNA, the CDR3 is TGTGCCAGCGTATTCGACACTGAAGCTTTCTTT.

V and J are TRBV7-9 and TRBJ2-7, with unresolved D. The CDR3 spans 15 residues. Per the germline V gene, CDR1 is SEHNR and CDR2 is FQNEAQ (reference sequence). Trimming took 5 bases from V and 6 from J, leaving 20 bases between them. In nucleotides, the CDR3 is TGTGCCAGCAGCCCCCCCCGGATAGCAGTTGGCGAGCAGTACTTC. This encodes CASSPPRIAVGEQYF.

The V and J genes are TRBV23-1 and TRBJ2-7; D is ambiguous. TRBV23-1 carries the ORF label, with uncertain function. The CDR3 runs 12 residues. The V end lost 8 bases, the J end lost 4 bases, and 12 bases lay between the germline ends. The CDR3 DNA reads as TGCGCCAGCGCGATACAGAAGTACGAGCAGTACTTC. Amino acid sequence: CASAIQKYEQYF.

In DNA form, the CDR3 reads TGTGCCAGCAGACACGGGACAGCAACCTTTCACATGAACACTGAAGCTTTCTTT. This encodes CASRHGTATFHMNTEAFF. The chain combines TRBV2 with TRBJ1-1; 7 bases are a match to TRBD1. CDR1 is SNHLY, CDR2 FYNNEI, per germline. The trim removed 6 bases at V and 0 bases at J, leaving 16 bases unmatched. CDR3 length: 18 amino acids. Full variable domain (remainder filled in from reference TRBV2 and TRBJ1-1): EPEVTQTPSHQVTQMGQEVILRCVPISNHLYFYWYRQILGQKVEFLVSFYNNEISEKSEIFDDQFSVERPDGSNFTLKIRSTKLEDSAMYFCASRHGTATFHMNTEAFFGQGTRLTVV.

This clone was seen a handful of times. This sequence joins TRBV7-9 and TRBJ2-7; D is undetermined. The CDR3 has 11 residues. The V gene lost 3 bases and the J gene lost 4 bases, with 4 bases spanning the gap. The germline V gene has CDR1 SEHNR and CDR2 FQNEAQ (reference sequence). The chain's CDR3 is CASSFTYEQYF. The DNA for the CDR3 is TGTGCCAGCAGCTTTACTTACGAGCAGTACTTC.

V and J are TRBV5-4 and TRBJ2-7; 9 bases match TRBD2. Germline V lookup: CDR1 SGHNT, CDR2 YYREEE (reference sequence). The CDR3 runs 15 residues. Trimming removed 0 bases from V and 2 bases from J; junction bases left unmatched: 3. The CDR3 DNA reads TGTGCCAGCAGCTTGGGGACTAGCGTAGCCTACGAGCAGTACTTC. Its translation: CASSLGTSVAYEQYF.

V is TRBV5-6 and J is TRBJ2-2; possible D gene TRBD2, 5 bases. Germline loops: CDR1 SGHDT, CDR2 YYEEEE. This CDR3 spans 16 amino acids. The germline V and J ends were trimmed by 7 bases and 2 bases, with 18 bases remaining between them. In DNA form, the CDR3 reads TGTGCCAGCCCATCACTCGGGGAAATCAACACCGGGGAGCTGTTTTTT. Amino acid sequence: CASPSLGEINTGELFF.

The J gene is TRBJ1-2, the V gene TRBV10-3, with TRBD1 identical over 7 bases. There are 13 residues in the CDR3. The J segment lost 4 bases and the V segment lost 3 bases, leaving 2 bases of the junction unmatched. Germline-derived CDR1 and CDR2 are ENHRY and SYGVKD. CDR3 residues: CAISDGTAYGYTF. In nucleotides, the CDR3 is TGTGCCATCAGTGACGGGACAGCCTATGGCTACACCTTC.

The V gene is TRBV5-1, the J gene TRBJ2-1, with D possibly TRBD1 on 5 matching bases. The CDR3 consists of 13 residues. Trimming pared 5 bases from V and 5 bases from J, leaving 11 bases between. The V gene's germline CDR1 is SGHRS and CDR2 YFSETQ. CDR3 residues: CASRVRQNNEQFF. For the CDR3, the DNA is TGCGCCAGCAGAGTACGACAGAACAATGAGCAGTTCTTC.